Below are 32 T cell receptor beta chains sequenced from a single sample in a study of blood T cell repertoires in COVID-19. Sequencing was performed with immunoSEQ multiplex PCR; in TCRdb, only in-frame clones are kept and a portion is missing. The top ten hold 8% to 10% of the sample, which has about 180,000 clones, roughly 88% seen once. Input material: PBMCs or T cells enriched from blood (not recorded which). Every receptor here comes from a woman aged 25 to 39 who had recovered from COVID-19.

V and J are TRBV3-1 (or the pseudogene TRBV3-2) and TRBJ1-5, with 9 bases aligning to TRBD1. This CDR3 is 19 amino acids long. V shed 2 bases, J shed 0 bases, and the junction held 11 bases outside the gene matches. Germline values: CDR1 LGHDT, CDR2 YNNKEL (reference sequence). CDR3 loop: CASSQTTGTGRFSNQPQHF. The CDR3 DNA sequence: TGTGCCAGCAGCCAAACTACCGGGACAGGGAGGTTTAGCAATCAGCCCCAGCATTTT.

Only a few counts were recorded for this clone. The J gene is TRBJ1-6, the V gene TRBV30, with 9 bases aligning to TRBD1. The CDR3 spans 13 residues. J gave up 10 bases and V 7 bases, and 8 bases lay outside the gene matches. Germline V CDR1 and CDR2: GTSNPN, SVGIG (reference sequence). The chain's CDR3 is CALTGQGGSPLHF. Here the CDR3 DNA reads TGTGCCTTGACGGGACAGGGCGGATCACCCCTCCACTTT.

This chain uses TRBV28 with TRBJ1-1, with a tentative D call TRBD1 (5 bases). CDR1 and CDR2 (germline): MDHEN, SYDVKM. The ends were cut back, 2 bases at V and 1 base at J, with 8 bases in the middle. The CDR3 has 14 residues. CDR3 coding DNA: TGTGCCAGCAGTTTAAGAGACAGGAACACTGAAGCTTTCTTT. This codes for CASSLRDRNTEAFF.

The chain is built from TRBV10-2 and TRBJ2-7; possible D gene TRBD1, 6 bases. The V gene lost 3 bases and the J gene lost 5 bases, with 11 bases spanning the gap. The CDR3 length is 13 residues. Germline V lookup: CDR1 WSHSY, CDR2 SAAADI. CDR3 region: CASSEGGSHEQYF. The CDR3, as DNA: TGCGCCAGCAGTGAAGGGGGTTCACACGAGCAGTACTTC.

The rearrangement joins TRBV28 to TRBJ1-6, with TRBD1 matching over 8 bases. V was clipped by 5 bases and J by 8 bases; unmatched bases: 5. The CDR3 spans 14 residues. The germline V gene has CDR1 MDHEN and CDR2 SYDVKM. CDR3 sequence reads: CASSTTGDYSPLHF. The CDR3 nucleotides read TGTGCCAGCAGTACGACAGGGGATTATTCACCCCTCCACTTT.

The chain employs TRBV12-3 or TRBV12-4 and TRBJ2-5; weak D call: TRBD1 (6 bases). V lost 5 bases and J lost 12, with 13 bases in between. The CDR3 covers 11 residues. The CDR3 DNA reads TGTGCCAGCAGTGATGGACAGAGCAAGTACTTC. Amino acids: CASSDGQSKYF.

V usage is TRBV19 and J usage is TRBJ1-2; no firm D call. CDR3 length: 14 residues. V was trimmed by 6 bases and J by 1 base, leaving 12 bases between them. Looked up from germline, CDR1 is LNHDA and CDR2 is SQIVND (reference sequence). The CDR3: CASSLGGLNYGYTF. CDR3 sequence (DNA): TGTGCCAGTAGCCTCGGAGGGCTTAACTATGGCTACACCTTC.

The V gene is TRBV20-1, the J gene TRBJ1-1; the D is unclear. Trimming removed 3 bases from V and 4 bases from J, with 18 bases in between. Germline V gives CDR1 DFQATT, CDR2 SNEGSKA (reference sequence). This CDR3 contains 15 residues. CDR3 in DNA: TGCAGTGCTAGTTATCGGTTCGGGGTGAGCACTGAAGCTTTCTTT. This codes for CSASYRFGVSTEAFF.

This chain uses TRBV2 with TRBJ1-1; D not resolved. Germline CDR1 reads SNHLY; CDR2 reads FYNNEI. The CDR3 runs to 12 residues. V dropped 4 bases and J dropped 1 base, with 4 bases sitting between them. The CDR3 DNA reads TGTGCCAGCAGTGTCCAGAACACTGAAGCTTTCTTT. It yields the protein CASSVQNTEAFF.

This chain joins TRBV28 and TRBJ2-1, with D maybe TRBD1 (6 bases). Germline CDR1 reads MDHEN; CDR2 reads SYDVKM. V was shortened by 3 bases and J by 6 bases, with 12 bases between the two germline ends. The CDR3 totals 14 residues. DNA of the CDR3: TGTGCCAGCAGTTTCCAGGGGCGACGCAATGAGCAGTTCTTC. Its translation: CASSFQGRRNEQFF.

The chain carries TRBV5-1 and TRBJ2-7; maybe TRBD2 (5 bases). Germline values: CDR1 SGHRS, CDR2 YFSETQ. With 2 bases removed from V and 5 bases from J, the gap between germline ends came to 14 bases. CDR3 length: 14 residues. The CDR3 here is CASSFGPAADEQYF. CDR3 nucleotides: TGCGCCAGCAGCTTCGGCCCCGCAGCGGACGAGCAGTACTTC.

The chain couples TRBV11-3 to TRBJ2-7; D might be TRBD2 (5 bases). V was clipped by 8 bases and J by 2 bases, with 13 bases between them. Germline assignment: CDR1 SGHNT and CDR2 YENEEA. This CDR3 is 13 amino acids long. The CDR3 here is CASSREGAYEQYF. The CDR3 DNA follows: TGTGCCAGCTCCCGTGAGGGAGCCTACGAGCAGTACTTC.

V and J are TRBV27 and TRBJ2-2; possible D gene TRBD2, 5 bases. V lost 2 bases and J lost 2, with 15 bases in between. Per the germline V gene, CDR1 is MNHEY and CDR2 is SMNVEV (reference sequence). The CDR3 length is 17 residues. The chain's CDR3 is CASSLSPLRVNTGELFF. DNA for the CDR3: TGTGCCAGCAGTTTAAGCCCTTTGCGGGTTAACACCGGGGAGCTGTTTTTT.

In its sample, this clone was seen once. The rearrangement links TRBV9 to TRBJ1-2; possible D gene TRBD1, 5 bases. V gave up 0 bases and J gave up 4 bases, with 22 bases separating them. Germline V CDR1 and CDR2: SGDLS, YYNGEE. The CDR3 is 18 amino acids. The CDR3: CASSVDPSYGQGGYGYTF. The DNA of the CDR3 is TGTGCCAGCAGCGTAGACCCCAGCTATGGTCAGGGCGGCTATGGCTACACCTTC.

This chain uses TRBV6-1 with TRBJ2-5; 8 bases are a match to TRBD1. Germline assignment: CDR1 MNHNS and CDR2 SASEGT. The CDR3 is 17 residues long. Trimming at V came to 2 bases and at J to 0 bases, leaving 8 bases not matched to a gene. Here the CDR3 reads CASSEYPTGVYQETQYF. The CDR3 region has the DNA TGTGCCAGCAGTGAATATCCGACAGGGGTGTACCAAGAGACCCAGTACTTC.

The chain has TRBV23-1 and TRBJ2-7; D is perhaps TRBD2 (5 bases). TRBV23-1 is flagged as an ORF with uncertain function. Trimming cost V 1 base and J 3 bases, with 13 bases left between them. CDR3 length equals 15 residues. CDR3 bases: TGCGCCAGCAGTCAATGCCACCGGGATCACTACGAGCAGTACTTC. Translating gives CASSQCHRDHYEQYF.

The gene calls are TRBV14 and TRBJ2-1; possible D gene TRBD2, 6 bases. V lost 6 bases and J 6 bases, leaving 12 bases between the germline ends. The CDR3 length is 13 residues. Germline assignment: CDR1 SGHDN and CDR2 FVKESK. The CDR3 DNA is TGTGCCAGCAGATTAGACGGGAGCAATGAGCAGTTCTTC. Translation gives CASRLDGSNEQFF.

This clone has only a few counts. The chain links TRBV7-6 to TRBJ2-3; weak D call: TRBD2 (6 bases). The CDR3 spans 14 residues. Germline-derived CDR1 and CDR2 are SGHVS and FNYEAQ. The V and J ends lost 1 base and 5 bases respectively, with 10 bases between them. The chain's CDR3 is CASSLVLGGDTQYF. The CDR3 DNA follows: TGTGCCAGCAGCTTAGTATTGGGAGGAGATACGCAGTATTTT.

The V and J genes are TRBV20-1 and TRBJ1-6; perhaps TRBD1 as D (5 bases). CDR1 is DFQATT and CDR2 is SNEGSKA in the germline V gene (reference sequence). The CDR3 is 16 amino acids. Trimming removed 3 bases from V and 7 bases from J, with 19 bases in between. Written as DNA, the CDR3 is TGCAGTGCTAGTTGGGGGGGGTTGGGAAAGAATTCACCCCTCCACTTT. Its translation: CSASWGGLGKNSPLHF.

This clone was counted a few times. The V gene is TRBV14, the J gene TRBJ2-1; 16 bases fit TRBD2. With 4 bases clipped from V and 3 bases from J, the junction kept 12 bases outside the gene matches. The CDR3 spans 20 residues. Per the germline V gene, CDR1 is SGHDN and CDR2 is FVKESK. In nucleotides, the CDR3 is TGTGCCAGCAGCCCCAGTCCCGGGACTAGCGGGAGGGCCGTCTACAATGAGCAGTTCTTC. This encodes CASSPSPGTSGRAVYNEQFF.

V is TRBV5-4 and J is TRBJ2-7; 7 positions agree with TRBD1. The CDR3 consists of 15 residues. Losses at the gene ends were 0 bases for V and 4 bases for J; bases not matched to a gene: 7. Germline values: CDR1 SGHNT, CDR2 YYREEE (reference sequence). CDR3 sequence: CASSLGDSVFYEQYF. The CDR3, as DNA: TGTGCCAGCAGCTTGGGGGACAGCGTTTTTTACGAGCAGTACTTC.

The rearrangement uses TRBV28 and TRBJ1-5, with D possibly being TRBD1 (6 bases). The CDR3 has 15 amino acids. Germline loops: CDR1 MDHEN, CDR2 SYDVKM. V was trimmed by 3 bases and J by 3 bases, leaving 12 bases between them. The CDR3 DNA reads as TGTGCCAGCAGTTTTGCCCAGGGGTTCAATCAGCCCCAGCATTTT. Translating it yields CASSFAQGFNQPQHF.

The rearrangement joins TRBV6-5 to TRBJ1-2, with D perhaps TRBD1 (5 bases). The germline V gene has CDR1 MNHEY and CDR2 SVGAGI. The CDR3 is made up of 12 amino acids. The ends were cut back, 7 bases at V and 8 bases at J, with 14 bases in the middle. CDR3 sequence (DNA): TGTGCCAGCATACGACCCCCAGGGGGCTACACCTTC. It is translated as CASIRPPGGYTF.

Only one count was recorded for this clone. V usage is TRBV7-8 and J usage is TRBJ2-5; 7 bases fit TRBD2. Germline V CDR1 and CDR2: SGHVS, FQNEAQ. The CDR3 is 16 residues long. After removal of 5 bases from V and 5 bases from J, the junction contained 14 bases not matched to a gene. CDR3: CASSRGEGRARETQYF. Here the CDR3 DNA reads TGTGCCAGCAGCCGCGGGGAGGGGAGGGCCAGGGAGACCCAGTACTTC.

The chain recombines TRBV27 with TRBJ2-1; 14 bases map to TRBD2. Germline CDR1 MNHEY, CDR2 SMNVEV (reference sequence). After removal of 3 bases from V and 8 bases from J, the junction contained 3 bases not matched to a gene. This CDR3 is built from 15 residues. The CDR3 coding sequence is TGTGCCAGCAGTTTGACTAGCGGGAGGGCCGATGAGCAGTTCTTC. Translated, it gives CASSLTSGRADEQFF.

The chain uses TRBV27 and TRBJ2-2; TRBD2 aligns across 7 bases. V trimming: 3 bases; J trimming: 0 bases; junction bases outside the gene matches: 4. Germline values: CDR1 MNHEY, CDR2 SMNVEV (reference sequence). This CDR3 region has 16 residues. The CDR3 coding sequence is TGTGCCAGCAGTTTTCCGAGCGGGGCGAACACCGGGGAGCTGTTTTTT. Translation: CASSFPSGANTGELFF.

The gene calls are TRBV5-1 and TRBJ1-1, with D possibly TRBD1 on 5 matching bases. The CDR3 sequence is 14 residues long. Trimming removed 3 bases from V and 4 bases from J, with 13 bases in between. Germline CDR1 and CDR2: SGHRS and YFSETQ. The CDR3 nucleotides are TGCGCCAGCAGCTCTGGGGGGGTTGGCACTGAAGCTTTCTTT. Its translation is CASSSGGVGTEAFF.

The chain joins TRBV14 to TRBJ2-7; 7 bases align to TRBD1. This CDR3 comprises 16 residues. Germline assignment: CDR1 SGHDN and CDR2 FVKESK. V lost 4 bases, J lost 2 bases, and 11 bases stayed unmatched. The CDR3 DNA reads as TGTGCCAGCAGCCTGACACTCGGGACAGATCCCTACGAGCAGTACTTC. This encodes CASSLTLGTDPYEQYF.

The CDR3 sequence is CAISDNLGEGNNEQFF. CDR3 nucleotides: TGTGCCATCAGTGACAACTTGGGGGAGGGAAACAATGAGCAGTTCTTC. The V and J genes are TRBV10-3 and TRBJ2-1, with 7 nucleotides matching TRBD2. Germline V CDR1 and CDR2: ENHRY, SYGVKD. The CDR3 length is 16 residues. Unmatched junction bases numbered 10, after V lost 3 bases and J lost 5 bases.

This chain connects TRBV7-8 to TRBJ2-2, with 13 bases that match TRBD2. Trimming at V came to 5 bases and at J to 6 bases, leaving 12 bases not matched to a gene. This CDR3 spans 18 amino acids. Germline CDR1 is SGHVS and CDR2 is FQNEAQ. CDR3 amino acids: CASSPGLAGEFRSGELFF. In DNA, the CDR3 is TGTGCCAGCAGCCCAGGACTAGCGGGAGAATTTAGGTCCGGGGAGCTGTTTTTT. Together with reference TRBV7-8 and TRBJ2-2, the CDR3 gives the full variable domain: GAGVSQSPRYKVAKRGQDVALRCDPISGHVSLFWYQQALGQGPEFLTYFQNEAQLDKSGLPSDRFFAERPEGSVSTLKIQRTQQEDSAVYLCASSPGLAGEFRSGELFFGEGSRLTVL.

The chain employs TRBV5-6 and TRBJ2-3; D not resolved. The CDR3 covers 14 residues. Germline-derived CDR1 and CDR2 are SGHDT and YYEEEE. The V end lost 0 bases, the J end lost 1 base, and 6 bases lay between the germline ends. The CDR3 here is CASSLVVGTDTQYF. In DNA, the CDR3 is TGTGCCAGCAGCTTGGTTGTCGGCACAGATACGCAGTATTTT.

This clone has just a few counts. V and J are TRBV5-4 and TRBJ2-7, with D possibly TRBD1 on 6 matching bases. This CDR3 contains 13 residues. Trimming shortened V by 3 bases and J by 2 bases, and 9 bases separated the two germline ends. Germline V CDR1 and CDR2: SGHNT, YYREEE (reference sequence). CDR3 protein: CASSYGQPYEQYF. The DNA for the CDR3 is TGTGCCAGCAGCTATGGACAGCCCTACGAGCAGTACTTC.